This T cell receptor beta chain was found in a study of spatial heterogeneity in lung cancer. TCRdb analysed the 5' RACE reads with MiXCR anew, one entry per CDR3 protein. The sample consists of several thousand distinct CDR3 sequences, approximately 8.4% of them appearing once. This clonotype was observed a few times. The target antigen is unknown. Time point meaning: sample taken at primary tumor resection. Overall study results and limits: Counts of expanded intratumoral alpha and beta TCRs tracked tumor mutation counts.

The V and J ends lost 2 bases and 2 bases respectively, with 8 bases between them. Looked up from germline, CDR1 is MNHEY and CDR2 is SVGAGI. The CDR3 extends over 14 amino acids. The TCR originated in a female donor with early-stage non-small cell lung cancer. This specimen was lung tumor tissue, taken at surgery. This chain uses TRBV6-5 with TRBJ2-3; D could derive from TRBD1 or TRBD2 (5 bases each). In DNA, the CDR3 is TGTGCCAGCAGTTACGTGGGGACCACAGATACGCAGTATTTT. Amino acid sequence: CASSYVGTTDTQYF.